Listed below are T cell receptor beta chains from one sample, sequenced in a study of OX40 agonist ivuxolimab in advanced cancers. Using immunoSEQ multiplex PCR, the repertoire was profiled, and TCRdb retains in-frame clones only, with some absent. The sample has some 35,000 clones; 84% are singletons. The sample consisted of CD4+ or CD8+ T cells sorted from blood, taken in a trial of the OX40 agonist ivuxolimab. All receptors derive from an adult with an advanced solid tumor such as melanoma, head and neck, liver or kidney cancer. Each CDR3 is given with its conserved first and last residue. D genes are given only for firm matches. Not all rows give a size; the values are once, few, many and, for expanded clones, a class.

CASSSGPLNTEAFF | TGTGCCAGCAGCTCGGGACCCCTGAACACTGAAGCTTTCTTT | . | TRBJ1-1 | TRBV5-4 | .
CASSSGQGEAFF | TGTGCCAGCAGCTCGGGACAGGGGGAAGCTTTCTTT | . | TRBJ1-1 | TRBV7-6 | TRBD1
CASSSDRGFTGELFF | TGTGCCAGCAGCTCTGACAGGGGGTTCACCGGGGAGCTGTTTTTT | . | TRBJ2-2 | TRBV7-9 | TRBD1
CASSSSGLGDEQFF | TGTGCCAGCAGTTCCTCCGGGTTGGGCGATGAGCAGTTCTTC | . | TRBJ2-1 | TRBV27 | .
CASSEYFGEKLFF | TGTGCCAGCAGTGAATATTTCGGTGAAAAACTGTTTTTT | . | TRBJ1-4 | TRBV25-1 | .
CASSYPGRPTNEKLFF | TGTGCCAGCAGTTACCCGGGACGGCCAACTAATGAAAAACTGTTTTTT | . | TRBJ1-4 | TRBV28 | .
CSAVVRGEQYF | TGCAGTGCAGTAGTACGGGGCGAGCAGTACTTC | . | TRBJ2-7 | TRBV20-1 | .
CASSFGTGGLQPQHF | TGTGCCAGCAGCTTCGGGACAGGGGGCCTTCAGCCCCAGCATTTT | . | TRBJ1-5 | TRBV7-9 | TRBD1
CASSETGQWATREQFF | TGCGCCAGCAGTGAAACGGGACAGTGGGCCACAAGGGAGCAGTTCTTC | few | TRBJ2-1 | TRBV10-2 | TRBD1
CASRKTGYYEQYF | TGTGCCAGCAGAAAGACAGGATACTACGAGCAGTACTTC | . | TRBJ2-7 | TRBV28 | .
CASSHPLAGGDTQYF | TGTGCCAGCAGCCACCCACTAGCGGGGGGAGATACGCAGTATTTT | . | TRBJ2-3 | TRBV7-3 | TRBD2
CALTPGQVGTEAFF | TGTGCCCTCACCCCAGGACAGGTTGGCACTGAAGCTTTCTTT | . | TRBJ1-1 | TRBV27 | TRBD1
CASRRSGVQETQYF | TGTGCCAGCAGGCGGTCAGGGGTCCAAGAGACCCAGTACTTC | few | TRBJ2-5 | TRBV7-8 | .
CASSWTGGADNEQFF | TGTGCCAGCAGTTGGACAGGAGGGGCGGACAATGAGCAGTTCTTC | . | TRBJ2-1 | TRBV6-5 | .
CASSQGVGYEQYF | TGCGCCAGCAGCCAGGGGGTCGGCTACGAGCAGTACTTC | . | TRBJ2-7 | TRBV4-1 | .
CASSYVGTGAGNTIYF | TGTGCCAGCAGTTATGTAGGGACAGGGGCTGGAAACACCATATATTTT | . | TRBJ1-3 | TRBV6-5 | TRBD1